This T cell receptor (beta chain) was sequenced for a study of spatial heterogeneity in lung cancer. The CDR3 runs to 18 residues. Germline values: CDR1 SGHRS, CDR2 YFSETQ. J gave up 2 bases and V 0 bases, and 9 bases lay outside the gene matches. TCR cDNA molecules were tagged individually, and each one carried a unique molecular identifier. Via MiXCR, TCRdb re-called the 5' RACE reads, giving one row per CDR3 protein. Of about 85,000 distinct CDR3 sequences in the sample, approximately 20% were seen once. Stated time point: sample taken at primary tumor resection. Unsorted tumor, nontumor lung tissue or cryopreserved PBMC supplied the whole RNA. The cohort: some 73 early-stage, untreated non-small cell lung cancer patients.

The chain links TRBV5-1 to TRBJ2-1, with 9 nucleotides matching TRBD2. This clonotype originated in a male donor with early-stage non-small cell lung cancer. This material consisted of PBMCs, taken at surgery. The CDR3 nucleotides read TGCGCCAGCAGCTTGGCCATTCGTAGCGGGGGCACCTACAATGAGCAGTTCTTC. Translating gives CASSLAIRSGGTYNEQFF.